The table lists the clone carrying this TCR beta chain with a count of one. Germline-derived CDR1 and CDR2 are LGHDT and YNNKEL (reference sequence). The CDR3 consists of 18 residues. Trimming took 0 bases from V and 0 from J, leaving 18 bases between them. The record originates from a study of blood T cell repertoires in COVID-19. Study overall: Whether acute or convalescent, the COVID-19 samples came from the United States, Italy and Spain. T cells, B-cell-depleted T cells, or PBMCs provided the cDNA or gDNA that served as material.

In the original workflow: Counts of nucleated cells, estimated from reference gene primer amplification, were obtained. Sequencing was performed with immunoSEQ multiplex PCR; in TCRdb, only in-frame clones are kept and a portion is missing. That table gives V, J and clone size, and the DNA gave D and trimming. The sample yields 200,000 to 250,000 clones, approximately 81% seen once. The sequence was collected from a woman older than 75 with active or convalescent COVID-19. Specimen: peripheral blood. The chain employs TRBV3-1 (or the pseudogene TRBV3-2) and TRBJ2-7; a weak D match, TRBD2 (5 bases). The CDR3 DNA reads TGTGCCAGCAGCCAAGATAGGGAGCGGACGAAAAGCTCCTACGAGCAGTACTTC. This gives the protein CASSQDRERTKSSYEQYF.